Below, 30 T cell receptor beta chains from the same sample are listed, as sequenced in a study of molecular identifiers for immune sequencing clone quantification. In TCRdb, the PCR reads were re-called with MiXCR into one record per CDR3 protein. Among about 97,000 distinct CDR3 sequences listed, around 30% were seen once. Sequenced sample: naive CD8+ T cells from blood, with Jurkat cell RNA spiked in. Specified subset: FACS-sorted CD8+CD4-CCR7+CD45RA+ naive T cells. Every receptor here comes from a human donor in good health. Some libraries in this study had Jurkat cell RNA spiked in.

Remarks on this clonotype: A read error is possible here, since a much larger clone lies one base away. The V call is TRBV29-1, the J call TRBJ1-1; D gene uncertain. This CDR3 has 15 residues. Germline V gene sequence: CDR1 SQVTM, CDR2 ANQGSEA. V dropped 5 bases and J dropped 0 bases, with 16 bases sitting between them. CDR3 residues: CSVPYGDILNTEAFF. The CDR3 DNA sequence: TGCAGCGTTCCCTATGGAGACATTTTGAACACTGAAGCTTTCTTT.

This clonotype has only a few counts. CDR3 in amino acids: CSARGLAGPYEQYF. The CDR3 DNA sequence: TGCAGTGCTAGGGGACTAGCGGGGCCCTACGAGCAGTACTTC. The chain couples TRBV20-1 to TRBJ2-7; 13 positions match TRBD2. This CDR3 has 14 amino acids. Unmatched junction bases numbered 1, after V lost 3 bases and J lost 2 bases. CDR1 DFQATT and CDR2 SNEGSKA come from the germline V gene (reference sequence).

For this clonotype: The conserved closing phenylalanine or tryptophan is absent in this CDR3, likely reflecting a read error. The limits of the CDR3 on the DNA are not certain, so only TCRdb's listed CDR3 is given. V gene TRBV21-1 combines with J gene TRBJ2-7; the table calls TRBD1, which could not be checked here. TRBV21-1 has pseudogene status. 16 amino acids form the CDR3, both terminal residues included. CDR3 loop: CASTRQTGPINYEQYL.

This clonotype occurred many times. The chain carries TRBV5-1 and TRBJ2-3; tentative D call: TRBD1 (6 bases). Between the trimmed V and J ends, which lost 2 bases and 0 bases, there was a span of 10 bases. The CDR3 contains 15 residues. Germline CDR1 and CDR2: SGHRS and YFSETQ. CDR3 DNA sequence: TGCGCCAGCAGCTTAGGGGACACCAGCACAGATACGCAGTATTTT. Translation: CASSLGDTSTDTQYF.

The V and J genes are TRBV6-5 and TRBJ1-1; D not resolved. V was cut by 6 bases and J by 4 bases, with 9 bases left in between. Looked up from germline, CDR1 is MNHEY and CDR2 is SVGAGI. The CDR3 contains 12 residues. CDR3 DNA: TGTGCCAGCAGCCGACTCTCCACTGAAGCTTTCTTT. Its translation is CASSRLSTEAFF.

As regards this clonotype: It is likely a read error, because the conserved phenylalanine at the end of the CDR3 is missing. CDR3 coding DNA: TGTGCCAGCGGCGGGTCTGAAAAACTGTTTTTA. It translates to CASGGSEKLFL. The chain joins TRBV12-3 or TRBV12-4 to TRBJ1-4; D not resolved. This CDR3 region has 11 residues. Trimming left V 8 bases short and J 7 bases short, with 8 bases between.

The chain joins TRBV5-4 to TRBJ2-7; 8 nucleotides line up with TRBD2. Germline CDR1 SGHNT, CDR2 YYREEE (reference sequence). V gave up 0 bases and J gave up 3 bases; unmatched junction bases: 14. This CDR3 is built from 18 residues. This chain's CDR3 is CASSLEGLAGRGDYEQYF. CDR3 nucleotide sequence: TGTGCCAGCAGCTTGGAGGGGCTAGCGGGCCGTGGAGACTACGAGCAGTACTTC.

There are a few counts of this clonotype. The chain has TRBV11-2 and TRBJ2-2, with TRBD1 matching over 7 bases. Germline-derived CDR1 and CDR2 are SGHAT and FQNNGV. The CDR3 loop spans 15 amino acids. The V and J ends lost 5 bases and 4 bases, in that order; junction bases with no gene match: 7. The CDR3 DNA reads as TGTGCCAGCAGCGGGACAGTCAGTATCACCGGGGAGCTGTTTTTT. Translated: CASSGTVSITGELFF.

Ten or more counts support this clonotype. The chain employs TRBV7-9 and TRBJ2-1; a possible D gene is TRBD2 (6 bases). CDR1 SEHNR and CDR2 FQNEAQ come from the germline V gene (reference sequence). V lost 3 bases and J lost 6, with 18 bases in between. The CDR3 runs to 16 residues. CDR3 residues: CASSFPAGSRANEQFF. The CDR3 DNA reads as TGTGCCAGCAGCTTCCCGGCCGGGAGTCGCGCCAATGAGCAGTTCTTC.

The rearrangement links TRBV27 to TRBJ2-7, with 8 bases identical to TRBD2. Trimming cost V 0 bases and J 7 bases; bases outside gene matches: 8. CDR1 is MNHEY, CDR2 SMNVEV, per germline (reference sequence). This CDR3 has 15 amino acids. This chain's CDR3 is CASSLSLSGSGEQYF. CDR3 DNA sequence: TGTGCCAGCAGTTTATCGCTCAGCGGGAGCGGGGAGCAGTACTTC.

Concerning this clonotype: The junction and the germline gene differ at one end; a read error may be behind it. V usage is TRBV7-8 and J usage is TRBJ2-3; D is ambiguous. This CDR3 is 16 amino acids long. The V gene's germline CDR1 is SGHVS and CDR2 FQNEAQ. Here the CDR3 DNA reads TGTGCCAGCAGCTCCACTTCAGGAGCCACCACAGATTCGCAGTATTTT. Its protein is CASSSTSGATTDSQYF.

The table lists this clonotype with a few counts. The rearrangement links TRBV20-1 to TRBJ2-1, with D uncertain. CDR1 and CDR2 from the germline V gene are DFQATT and SNEGSKA (reference sequence). The CDR3 contains 15 residues. V lost 6 bases to trimming and J lost 3 bases, with 18 bases between them. CDR3 DNA sequence: TGCAGTGCCCGCCCGAACTACAACCTCTACAATGAGCAGTTCTTC. Amino acids: CSARPNYNLYNEQFF.

This clonotype occurred a few times. The chain links TRBV19 to TRBJ2-7; 8 bases are shared with TRBD2. CDR1 and CDR2 from the germline V gene are LNHDA and SQIVND (reference sequence). The CDR3 length is 15 residues. V was pared by 3 bases and J by 3 bases, with 7 bases of the junction left unmatched. The CDR3 bases are TGTGCCAGTAGTATGGGAAGCGGGAGTTTCTACGAGCAGTACTTC. It translates to CASSMGSGSFYEQYF.

Only a few counts were recorded for this clonotype. CDR3 region: CASSLEGEYNEQFF. CDR3 in DNA: TGTGCCAGCAGCTTAGAGGGGGAATACAATGAGCAGTTCTTC. The V and J genes are TRBV7-9 and TRBJ2-1, with a weak D call TRBD1 (6 bases). The CDR3 length is 14 residues. The V gene's germline CDR1 is SEHNR and CDR2 FQNEAQ (reference sequence). The V and J ends lost 1 base and 4 bases respectively, with 8 bases between them.

This clonotype appeared a few times. J is TRBJ2-4 and V is TRBV4-3; perhaps TRBD2 as D (6 bases). V dropped 0 bases and J dropped 2 bases, with 20 bases sitting between them. This CDR3 comprises 19 residues. Germline values: CDR1 LGHNA, CDR2 YSLEER. The CDR3 here is CASSQDHGGGWSTKNIQYF. CDR3 nucleotides: TGCGCCAGCAGCCAAGATCATGGTGGGGGGTGGAGTACCAAAAACATTCAGTACTTC.

This clonotype was counted many times. This sequence joins TRBV4-3 and TRBJ2-2; D gene ambiguous. CDR3 length: 15 amino acids. V was clipped by 1 base and J by 6 bases, with 12 bases between them. CDR1 LGHNA and CDR2 YSLEER come from the germline V gene. CDR3 loop: CASSQVVELAGELFF. For the CDR3, the DNA is TGCGCCAGCAGCCAAGTTGTCGAATTGGCCGGGGAGCTGTTTTTT.

Of note for this clonotype: A read error may be the cause here, since a much bigger clone is one base away. Given the absence of the conserved phenylalanine or tryptophan at the CDR3 end, a read error is likely. V gene TRBV6-5 combines with J gene TRBJ2-5, with D perhaps matching TRBD1 or TRBD2 (6 bases each). Trimming cost V 6 bases and J 1 base, with 15 bases left between them. The CDR3 runs to 15 residues. Looked up from germline, CDR1 is MNHEY and CDR2 is SVGAGI. This CDR3 reads CASSKFGGFQETQYL. The DNA for the CDR3 is TGTGCCAGCAGCAAATTCGGGGGCTTCCAAGAGACCCAGTACCTC.

The CDR3 bases are TGTGCCAGCAGTCTAGTGGGAGGGAACACAGATACGCAGTATTTT. Translating it yields CASSLVGGNTDTQYF. The V and J genes are TRBV6-2 or TRBV6-3 and TRBJ2-3, with 7 bases aligning to TRBD2. The CDR3 spans 15 residues. Germline CDR1 and CDR2: MNHEY and SVGEGT. V was pared by 5 bases and J by 2 bases, with 7 bases of the junction left unmatched.

On this clonotype itself: A much larger clone lies one base from this, so it may be a read error. The CDR3 is CASRLRSGRRDEQYF. CDR3 bases: TGTGCCAGCAGATTACGGTCCGGGAGACGGGACGAGCAGTACTTC. The J gene is TRBJ2-7, the V gene TRBV28; possibly TRBD2 for D (6 bases). The V and J ends lost 6 bases and 5 bases respectively, with 20 bases between them. The CDR3 has 15 amino acids. CDR1 and CDR2 from the germline V gene are MDHEN and SYDVKM.

This clonotype was detected a few times. The CDR3, as DNA: TGTGCCAGCAGTTATAACAGCCTCGGGGAGCTGTTTTTT. This codes for CASSYNSLGELFF. The chain recombines TRBV6-2 or TRBV6-3 with TRBJ2-2; no definite D call. Germline loops: CDR1 MNHEY, CDR2 SVGEGT. The CDR3 runs to 13 residues. Trimming removed 3 bases from V and 7 bases from J, with 9 bases in between.

The V gene is TRBV23-1, the J gene TRBJ2-3, with D perhaps assigned TRBD1 or TRBD2 (5 bases each). TRBV23-1 is marked as an open reading frame, function uncertain. The CDR3 contains 19 residues. V lost 0 bases, J lost 2 bases, and 21 bases lay in between. This CDR3 is CASSQSIPYLGRVTDTQYF. CDR3 sequence (DNA): TGCGCCAGCAGTCAATCGATCCCCTACTTGGGACGGGTCACAGATACGCAGTATTTT.

This chain uses TRBV7-2 with TRBJ2-7; D is perhaps TRBD1 or TRBD2 (5 bases each). This CDR3 spans 12 amino acids. Looked up from germline, CDR1 is SGHTA and CDR2 is FQGNSA. The V and J ends lost 0 bases and 5 bases respectively, with 5 bases between them. CDR3 sequence reads: CASSLAGHEQYF. The CDR3 DNA sequence: TGTGCCAGCAGCTTAGCGGGACACGAGCAGTACTTC. The full variable domain, its missing parts supplied by reference TRBV7-2 and TRBJ2-7, is GAGVSQSPSNKVTEKGKDVELRCDPISGHTALYWYRQSLGQGLEFLIYFQGNSAPDKSGLPSDRFSAERTGGSVSTLTIQRTQQEDSAVYLCASSLAGHEQYFGPGTRLTVT.

Points on this clonotype: The junction and the germline gene differ at one end; a read error may be behind it. The chain is built from TRBV20-1 and TRBJ2-7; the D gene is possibly TRBD2 (6 bases). The CDR3 is made up of 12 amino acids. Germline loops: CDR1 DFQATT, CDR2 SNEGSKA (reference sequence). The CDR3 bases are TGCAGTGCTAGAGTAGCTTGCGGGATGGGGCCCTTC. It codes for CSARVACGMGPF.

The chain employs TRBV19 and TRBJ2-5; no clear D. The CDR3 is 13 residues long. Trimming took 4 bases from V and 7 from J, leaving 13 bases between them. The germline CDR1 and CDR2 sequences are LNHDA and SQIVND (reference sequence). In DNA form, the CDR3 reads TGTGCCAGTAGTACTAGAGAAGGAGTGACCCAGTACTTC. Its translation: CASSTREGVTQYF.

The table lists this clonotype with a few counts. This chain's CDR3 is CASSDDPLREQYF. CDR3 coding DNA: TGTGCCAGCAGCGACGACCCCCTCCGGGAGCAGTACTTC. This chain connects TRBV7-9 to TRBJ2-7, with D uncertain. CDR3 size: 13 residues. Trimming removed 5 bases at V and 7 bases at J, with 15 bases between. Germline values: CDR1 SEHNR, CDR2 FQNEAQ (reference sequence).

The chain has TRBV5-1 and TRBJ1-1, with D tentatively TRBD1 (5 bases). There are 13 residues in the CDR3. The germline gives CDR1 SGHRS, CDR2 YFSETQ. The V end was cut by 2 bases, the J end by 11 bases, with 16 bases between. The CDR3 reads CASSLAQPEGAFF. DNA for the CDR3: TGCGCCAGCAGCTTAGCACAACCAGAGGGGGCTTTCTTT.

The rearrangement uses TRBV29-1 and TRBJ2-1; the D is unclear. The CDR3 contains 11 residues. V was shortened by 5 bases and J by 8 bases, with 10 bases between the two germline ends. The germline V gene has CDR1 SQVTM and CDR2 ANQGSEA. The CDR3 bases are TGCAGCGTTCCTAGTGACTATGAGCAGTTCTTC. Encoded protein: CSVPSDYEQFF.

Regarding this clonotype: Compared with germline, one end of the junction differs, possibly owing to a read error. The chain recombines TRBV7-2 with TRBJ2-7; 9 bases agree with TRBD1. The CDR3 runs to 16 residues. CDR1 SGHTA and CDR2 FQGNSA come from the germline V gene. The CDR3: CACSPFLTGGYYEQYF. CDR3 in DNA: TGTGCCTGCAGCCCCTTCCTGACAGGGGGGTACTACGAGCAGTACTTC.

About this clonotype: A clone one base away is much larger, so this may be a read error. The missing conserved phenylalanine or tryptophan at the end of this CDR3 makes a read error likely. The genes are TRBV4-2 and TRBJ2-7; no reliable D call. In germline, CDR1 is LGHNA, CDR2 YNFKEQ. This CDR3 is 15 amino acids long. Deletions cut 0 bases from V and 2 bases from J, with 11 bases between. This CDR3 reads CASSQETPRTYEQYL. Written as DNA, the CDR3 is TGTGCCAGCAGCCAAGAAACCCCCAGGACCTACGAGCAGTACCTC.

This chain uses TRBV12-3 or TRBV12-4 with TRBJ2-1; 7 nucleotides match TRBD1. V lost 6 bases and J lost 3; bases outside the gene matches: 5. There are 14 residues in the CDR3. CDR3 sequence: CASSSTGFYNEQFF. CDR3 DNA sequence: TGTGCCAGCAGCTCGACAGGGTTCTACAATGAGCAGTTCTTC.